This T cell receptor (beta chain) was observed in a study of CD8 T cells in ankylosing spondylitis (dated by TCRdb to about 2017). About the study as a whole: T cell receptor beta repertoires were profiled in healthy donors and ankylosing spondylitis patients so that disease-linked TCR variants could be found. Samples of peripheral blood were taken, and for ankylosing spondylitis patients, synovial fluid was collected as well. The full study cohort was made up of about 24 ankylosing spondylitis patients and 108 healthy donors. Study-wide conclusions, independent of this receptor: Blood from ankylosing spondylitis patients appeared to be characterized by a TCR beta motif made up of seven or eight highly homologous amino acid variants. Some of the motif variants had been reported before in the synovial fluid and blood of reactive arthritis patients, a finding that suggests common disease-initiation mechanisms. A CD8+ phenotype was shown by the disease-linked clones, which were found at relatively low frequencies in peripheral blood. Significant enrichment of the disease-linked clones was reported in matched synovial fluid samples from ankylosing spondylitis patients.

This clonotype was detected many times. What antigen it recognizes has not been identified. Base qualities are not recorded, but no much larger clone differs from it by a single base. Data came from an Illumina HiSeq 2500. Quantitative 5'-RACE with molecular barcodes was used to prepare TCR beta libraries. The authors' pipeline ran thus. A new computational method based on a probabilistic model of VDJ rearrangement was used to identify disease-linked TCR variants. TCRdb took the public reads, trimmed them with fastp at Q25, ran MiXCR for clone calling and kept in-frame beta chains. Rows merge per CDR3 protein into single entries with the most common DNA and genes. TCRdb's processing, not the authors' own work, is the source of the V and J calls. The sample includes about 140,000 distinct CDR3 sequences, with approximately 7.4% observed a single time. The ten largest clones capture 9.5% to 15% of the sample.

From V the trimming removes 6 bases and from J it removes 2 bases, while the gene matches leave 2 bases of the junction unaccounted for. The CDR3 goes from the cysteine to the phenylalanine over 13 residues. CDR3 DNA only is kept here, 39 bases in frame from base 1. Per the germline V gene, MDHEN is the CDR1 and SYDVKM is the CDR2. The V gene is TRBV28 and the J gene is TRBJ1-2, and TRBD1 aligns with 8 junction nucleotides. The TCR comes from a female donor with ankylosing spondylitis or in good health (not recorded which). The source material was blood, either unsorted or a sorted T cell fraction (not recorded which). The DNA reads TGTGCCAGCAGACGGACAGGGAACTATGGCTACACCTTC. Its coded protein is CASRRTGNYGYTF.